The 11 T cell receptor beta chains reported below all come from one sample, sequenced in a study of blood T cell repertoires in COVID-19. TCRdb's table, derived via immunoSEQ multiplex PCR, lists solely in-frame clones and lacks some. This sample has 100,000 to 150,000 clones, with roughly 90% found just once. The sample taken for sequencing was peripheral blood. The origin of the receptors is a man aged 50 to 60 with COVID-19, enrolled during active disease.

The rearrangement links TRBV3-1 (or the pseudogene TRBV3-2) to TRBJ2-3; 11 nucleotides align to TRBD2. The germline V gene encodes CDR1 LGHDT and CDR2 YNNKEL (reference sequence). The V segment lost 4 bases and the J segment 3 bases; nucleotides outside the gene matches: 6. The CDR3 is 16 residues long. CDR3 coding DNA: TGTGCCAGCAGCCGTCTAGCGGGAGGTTCGACAGATACGCAGTATTTT. It encodes CASSRLAGGSTDTQYF.

This rearrangement joins TRBV5-5 to TRBJ2-2; 8 nucleotides align to TRBD1. Germline loops: CDR1 SGHKS, CDR2 YYEKEE (reference sequence). After removal of 6 bases from V and 4 bases from J, the junction contained 5 bases not matched to a gene. CDR3 length: 14 amino acids. The CDR3 DNA sequence: TGTGCCAGCAAAATACAGGGGGGCACCGGGGAGCTGTTTTTT. Its protein product is CASKIQGGTGELFF.

CDR3 residues: CASSTGTGHYGYTF. The CDR3 region has the DNA TGTGCCAGCAGCACCGGAACAGGGCACTATGGCTACACCTTC. The V and J genes are TRBV6-2 or TRBV6-3 and TRBJ1-2; D might be TRBD1 (6 bases). The CDR3 is made up of 14 amino acids. V was cut by 6 bases and J by 3 bases, with 14 bases left in between. The V gene's germline CDR1 is MNHEY and CDR2 SVGEGT.

The rearrangement links TRBV30 to TRBJ1-3; tentatively, D is TRBD1 (5 bases). Deletions cut 8 bases from V and 4 bases from J, with 15 bases between. Germline CDR1 is GTSNPN and CDR2 is SVGIG (reference sequence). The CDR3 contains 13 residues. CDR3 DNA: TGTGCCACCCAGGGAGGGTTCGGAAACACCATATATTTT. Residues: CATQGGFGNTIYF.

This sequence joins TRBV3-1 (or the pseudogene TRBV3-2) and TRBJ2-3; 8 bases are a match to TRBD1. Germline-derived CDR1 and CDR2 are LGHDT and YNNKEL (reference sequence). The junction had 5 bases not matched to a gene; V was cut back by 6 bases and J by 3 bases. The CDR3 is 14 residues long. The CDR3 DNA reads as TGTGCCAGCAGGTCACAGGGGGTGACAGATACGCAGTATTTT. The encoded protein is CASRSQGVTDTQYF.

This chain links TRBV19 with TRBJ2-3; tentatively, D is TRBD1 (6 bases). The CDR3 has 15 residues. CDR1 and CDR2 (germline): LNHDA, SQIVND (reference sequence). The ends were cut back, 7 bases at V and 3 bases at J, with 17 bases in the middle. The CDR3 sequence is CASTPGDTKTDTQYF. CDR3 DNA: TGTGCCAGTACCCCTGGGGACACCAAAACAGATACGCAGTATTTT.

V gene TRBV5-4 combines with J gene TRBJ2-4; TRBD1 matches 7 bases. The V gene end was trimmed by 4 bases and the J gene end by 8 bases; junction bases not matched to a gene: 12. The CDR3 contains 15 residues. Per the germline V gene, CDR1 is SGHNT and CDR2 is YYREEE (reference sequence). This CDR3 reads CASSRQTGFGDIQYF. As DNA, the CDR3 is TGTGCCAGCAGCAGACAGACAGGGTTCGGGGACATTCAGTACTTC.

This chain uses TRBV4-1 with TRBJ2-3, with 9 bases aligning to TRBD2. The CDR3 extends over 17 amino acids. Trimming cost V 1 base and J 2 bases; bases outside gene matches: 7. The germline V gene encodes CDR1 MGHRA and CDR2 YSYEKL. This CDR3 is CASSQGVGLAATDTQYF. The CDR3 coding sequence is TGCGCCAGCAGCCAAGGAGTGGGACTAGCAGCCACAGATACGCAGTATTTT.

The genes are TRBV21-1 and TRBJ1-4; TRBD1 was called by the table and not checked on the DNA. TRBV21-1 is assigned pseudogene status. CDR3 length equals 15 residues. DNA of the CDR3: TGTGCCAGCAGCAAAAGGGGGACGGATAATGAAAAACTGTTTTTT. Its protein product is CASSKRGTDNEKLFF.

The gene calls are TRBV20-1 and TRBJ1-3; unclear D gene. The CDR3 spans 11 residues. Trimming removed 3 bases from V and 4 bases from J, with 4 bases in between. Germline V gene sequence: CDR1 DFQATT, CDR2 SNEGSKA (reference sequence). This CDR3 is CSARGGNTIYF. CDR3 nucleotide sequence: TGCAGTGCTAGGGGCGGAAACACCATATATTTT.

The CDR3 bases are TGTGCCAGCAGCTTATCCGCGGACGAGCAGTACTTC. Translation: CASSLSADEQYF. V and J are TRBV5-4 and TRBJ2-7; D gene unclear. Germline values: CDR1 SGHNT, CDR2 YYREEE (reference sequence). V gave up 2 bases and J gave up 5 bases, with 8 bases separating them. The CDR3 loop spans 12 amino acids.